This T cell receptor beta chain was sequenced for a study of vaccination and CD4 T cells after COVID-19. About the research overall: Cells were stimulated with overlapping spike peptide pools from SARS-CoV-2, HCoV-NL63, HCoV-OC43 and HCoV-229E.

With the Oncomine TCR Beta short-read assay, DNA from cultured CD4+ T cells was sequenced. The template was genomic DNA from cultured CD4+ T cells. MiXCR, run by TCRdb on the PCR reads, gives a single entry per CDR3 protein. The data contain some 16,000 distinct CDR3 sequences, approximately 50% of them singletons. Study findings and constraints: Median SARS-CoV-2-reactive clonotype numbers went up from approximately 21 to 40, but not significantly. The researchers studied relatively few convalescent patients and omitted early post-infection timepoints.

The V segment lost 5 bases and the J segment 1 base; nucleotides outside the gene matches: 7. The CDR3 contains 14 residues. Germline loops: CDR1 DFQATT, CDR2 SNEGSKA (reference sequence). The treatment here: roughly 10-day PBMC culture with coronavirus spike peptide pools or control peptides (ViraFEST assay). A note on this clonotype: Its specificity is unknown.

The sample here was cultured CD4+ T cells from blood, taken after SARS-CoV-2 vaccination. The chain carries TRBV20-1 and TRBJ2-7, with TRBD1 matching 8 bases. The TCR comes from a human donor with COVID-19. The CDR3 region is CSAVRDRRSYEQYF. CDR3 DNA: TGCAGTGCTGTCCGGGACAGGAGATCCTACGAGCAGTACTTC.